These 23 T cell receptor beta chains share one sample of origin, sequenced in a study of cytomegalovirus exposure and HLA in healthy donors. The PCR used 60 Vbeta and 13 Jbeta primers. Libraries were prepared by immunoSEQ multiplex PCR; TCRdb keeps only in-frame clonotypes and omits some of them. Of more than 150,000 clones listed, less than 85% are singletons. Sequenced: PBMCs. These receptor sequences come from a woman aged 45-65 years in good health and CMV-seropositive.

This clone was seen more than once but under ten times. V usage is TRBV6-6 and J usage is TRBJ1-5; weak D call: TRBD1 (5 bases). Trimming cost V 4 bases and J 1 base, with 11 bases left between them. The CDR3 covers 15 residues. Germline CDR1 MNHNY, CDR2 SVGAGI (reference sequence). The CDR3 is CASSFQGGSNQPQHF. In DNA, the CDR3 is TGTGCCAGCAGTTTTCAGGGTGGAAGCAATCAGCCCCAGCATTTT.

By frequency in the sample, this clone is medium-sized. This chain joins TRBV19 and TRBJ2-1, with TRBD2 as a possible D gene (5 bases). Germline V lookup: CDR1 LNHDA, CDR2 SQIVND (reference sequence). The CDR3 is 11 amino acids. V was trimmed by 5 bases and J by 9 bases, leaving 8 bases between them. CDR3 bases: TGTGCCAGTAGTCTAGGACTTGAGCAGTTCTTC. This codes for CASSLGLEQFF.

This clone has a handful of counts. CDR3 sequence: CATSRDPGQGYGYTF. In nucleotides, the CDR3 is TGTGCCACCAGCAGGGATCCGGGACAGGGCTATGGCTACACCTTC. This chain connects TRBV15 to TRBJ1-2, with 9 bases matching TRBD1. The CDR3 extends over 15 amino acids. Germline V gene sequence: CDR1 LNHNV, CDR2 YYDKDF (reference sequence). J was trimmed by 4 bases and V by 3 bases; bases with no gene match: 6.

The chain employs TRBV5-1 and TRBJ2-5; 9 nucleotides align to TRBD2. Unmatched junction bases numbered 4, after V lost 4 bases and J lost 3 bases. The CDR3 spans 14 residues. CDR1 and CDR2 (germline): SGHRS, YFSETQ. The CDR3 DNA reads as TGCGCCAGCAGCCTCATAGCGGGGGAAGAGACCCAGTACTTC. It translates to CASSLIAGEETQYF.

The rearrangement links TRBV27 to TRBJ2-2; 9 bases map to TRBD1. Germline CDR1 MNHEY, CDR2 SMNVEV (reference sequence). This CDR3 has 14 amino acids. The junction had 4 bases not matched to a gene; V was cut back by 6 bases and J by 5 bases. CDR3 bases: TGTGCCAGCAGACCGGGACAGGGTACCGGGGAGCTGTTTTTT. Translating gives CASRPGQGTGELFF.

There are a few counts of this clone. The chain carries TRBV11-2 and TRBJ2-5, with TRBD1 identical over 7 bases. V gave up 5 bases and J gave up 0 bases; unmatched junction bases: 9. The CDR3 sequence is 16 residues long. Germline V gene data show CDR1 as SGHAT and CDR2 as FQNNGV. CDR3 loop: CASSVRDSLYQETQYF. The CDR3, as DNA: TGTGCCAGCAGCGTCCGGGACAGCCTGTACCAAGAGACCCAGTACTTC. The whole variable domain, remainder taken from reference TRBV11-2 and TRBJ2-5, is EAGVAQSPRYKIIEKRQSVAFWCNPISGHATLYWYQQILGQGPKLLIQFQNNGVVDDSQLPKDRFSAERLKGVDSTLKIQPAKLEDSAVYLCASSVRDSLYQETQYFGPGTRLLVL.

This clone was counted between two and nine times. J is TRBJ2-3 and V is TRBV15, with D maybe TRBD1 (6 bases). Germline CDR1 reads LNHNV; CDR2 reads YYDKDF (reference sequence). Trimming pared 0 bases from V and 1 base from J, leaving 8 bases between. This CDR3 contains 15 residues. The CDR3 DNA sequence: TGTGCCACCAGCAGAGATCAGGGGCGCACAGATACGCAGTATTTT. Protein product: CATSRDQGRTDTQYF. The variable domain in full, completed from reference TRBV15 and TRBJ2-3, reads DAMVIQNPRYQVTQFGKPVTLSCSQTLNHNVMYWYQQKSSQAPKLLFHYYDKDFNNEADTPDNFQSRRPNTSFCFLDIRSPGLGDTAMYLCATSRDQGRTDTQYFGPGTRLTVL.

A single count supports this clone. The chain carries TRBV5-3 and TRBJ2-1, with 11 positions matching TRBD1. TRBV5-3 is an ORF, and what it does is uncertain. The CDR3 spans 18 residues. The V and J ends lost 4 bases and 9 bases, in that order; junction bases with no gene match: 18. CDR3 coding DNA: TGTGCCAGAAGCCAGGATCGGGACAGGGGGAAAGTAGTTGGTGAGCAGTTCTTC. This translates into CARSQDRDRGKVVGEQFF.

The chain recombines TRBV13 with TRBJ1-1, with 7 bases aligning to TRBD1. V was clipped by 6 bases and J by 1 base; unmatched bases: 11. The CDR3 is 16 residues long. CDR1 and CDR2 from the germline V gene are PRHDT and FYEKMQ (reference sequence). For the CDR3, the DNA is TGTGCCAGCAGTGGTAACGGGGACAGACCGAACACTGAAGCTTTCTTT. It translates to CASSGNGDRPNTEAFF.

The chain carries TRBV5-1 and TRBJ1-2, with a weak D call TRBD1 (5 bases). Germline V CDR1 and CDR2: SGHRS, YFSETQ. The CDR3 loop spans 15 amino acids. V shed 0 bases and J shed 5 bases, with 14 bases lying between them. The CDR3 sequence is CASSLEGPGGYGYTF. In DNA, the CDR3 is TGCGCCAGCAGCTTGGAGGGGCCTGGAGGGTATGGCTACACCTTC.

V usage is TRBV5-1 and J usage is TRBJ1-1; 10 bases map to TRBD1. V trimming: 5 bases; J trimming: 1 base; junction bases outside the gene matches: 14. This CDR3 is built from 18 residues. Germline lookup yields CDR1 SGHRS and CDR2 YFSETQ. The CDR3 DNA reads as TGCGCCAGCAGGACTGATCCGGGACAGGGGTCCAGGAACACTGAAGCTTTCTTT. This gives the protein CASRTDPGQGSRNTEAFF.

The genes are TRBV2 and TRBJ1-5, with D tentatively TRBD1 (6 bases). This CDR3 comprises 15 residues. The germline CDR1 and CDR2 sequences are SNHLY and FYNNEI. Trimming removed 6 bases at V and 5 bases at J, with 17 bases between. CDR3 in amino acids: CASRPWTASDQPQHF. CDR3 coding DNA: TGTGCCAGCAGGCCCTGGACAGCGTCTGATCAGCCCCAGCATTTT.

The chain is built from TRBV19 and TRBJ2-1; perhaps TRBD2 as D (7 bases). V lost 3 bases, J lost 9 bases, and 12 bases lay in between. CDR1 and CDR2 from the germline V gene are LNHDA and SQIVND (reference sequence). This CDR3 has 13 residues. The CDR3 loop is CASSILGGREQFF. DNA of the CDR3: TGTGCCAGTAGTATTCTCGGGGGGCGTGAGCAGTTCTTC.

The DNA for the CDR3 is TGTGCCAGCCTTGAGGGAGGGAATCAGCCCCAGCATTTT. It is translated as CASLEGGNQPQHF. The rearrangement joins TRBV6-1 to TRBJ1-5; D is undetermined. The CDR3 has 13 residues. The germline V gene encodes CDR1 MNHNS and CDR2 SASEGT. V lost 8 bases and J 4 bases, leaving 12 bases between the germline ends.

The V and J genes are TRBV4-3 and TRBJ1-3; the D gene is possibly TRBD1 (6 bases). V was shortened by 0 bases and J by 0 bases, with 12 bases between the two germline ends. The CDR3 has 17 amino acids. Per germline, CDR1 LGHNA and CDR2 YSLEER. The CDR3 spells CASSQDSGATSGNTIYF. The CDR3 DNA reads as TGCGCCAGCAGCCAAGACTCAGGGGCCACCTCTGGAAACACCATATATTTT.

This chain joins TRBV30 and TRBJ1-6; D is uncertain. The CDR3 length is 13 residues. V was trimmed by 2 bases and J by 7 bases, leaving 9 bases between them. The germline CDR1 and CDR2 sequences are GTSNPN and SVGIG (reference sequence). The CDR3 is CAWSNPGNSPLHF. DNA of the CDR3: TGTGCCTGGAGTAACCCGGGAAATTCACCCCTCCACTTT.

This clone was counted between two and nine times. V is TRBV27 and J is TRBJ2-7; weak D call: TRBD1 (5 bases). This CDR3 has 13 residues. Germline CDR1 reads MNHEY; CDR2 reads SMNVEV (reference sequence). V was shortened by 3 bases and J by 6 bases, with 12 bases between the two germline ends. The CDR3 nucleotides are TGTGCCAGCAGTTTCAGGGTTTGGGGCGAGCAGTACTTC. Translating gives CASSFRVWGEQYF.

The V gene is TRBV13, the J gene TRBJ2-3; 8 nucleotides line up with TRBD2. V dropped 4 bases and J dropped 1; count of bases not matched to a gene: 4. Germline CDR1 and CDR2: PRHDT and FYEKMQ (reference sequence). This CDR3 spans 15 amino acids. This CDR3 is CASSSRREGTDTQYF. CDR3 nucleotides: TGTGCCAGCAGCTCTCGGCGGGAGGGCACAGATACGCAGTATTTT.

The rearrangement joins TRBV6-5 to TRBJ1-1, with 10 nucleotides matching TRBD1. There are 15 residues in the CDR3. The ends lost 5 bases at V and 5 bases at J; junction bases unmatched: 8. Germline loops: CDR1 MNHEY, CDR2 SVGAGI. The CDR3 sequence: CASSGTGTGVTEAFF. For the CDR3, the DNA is TGTGCCAGCAGTGGAACCGGGACAGGGGTAACTGAAGCTTTCTTT.

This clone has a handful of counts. As DNA, the CDR3 is TGTGCCAGCAGCTTAACGCTGCAGCCGGGACTAGCGGTACACGAGCAGTACTTC. It encodes CASSLTLQPGLAVHEQYF. This chain links TRBV7-4 with TRBJ2-7; the match to TRBD2 covers 11 bases. V gave up 2 bases and J gave up 5 bases; unmatched junction bases: 14. The CDR3 is made up of 18 amino acids. Germline loops: CDR1 SGHVT, CDR2 SQSDAQ. Full variable domain (missing parts from reference TRBV7-4 and TRBJ2-7): GAGVSQSPRYKVAKRGRDVALRCDSISGHVTLYWYRQTLGQGSEVLTYSQSDAQRDKSGRPSGRFSAERPERSVSTLKIQRTEQGDSAVYLCASSLTLQPGLAVHEQYFGPGTRLTVT.

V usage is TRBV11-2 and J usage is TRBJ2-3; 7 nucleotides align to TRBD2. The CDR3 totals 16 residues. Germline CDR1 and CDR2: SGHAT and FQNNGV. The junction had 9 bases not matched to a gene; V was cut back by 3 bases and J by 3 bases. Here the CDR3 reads CASSFRTRGGTDTQYF. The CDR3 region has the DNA TGTGCCAGCAGCTTCCGTACTCGCGGGGGAACAGATACGCAGTATTTT.

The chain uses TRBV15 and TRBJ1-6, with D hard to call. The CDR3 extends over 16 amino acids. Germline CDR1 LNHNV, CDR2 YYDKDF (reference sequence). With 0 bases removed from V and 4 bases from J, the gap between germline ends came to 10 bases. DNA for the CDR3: TGTGCCACCAGCAGAGATGGGCTAACTTATAATTCACCCCTCCACTTT. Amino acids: CATSRDGLTYNSPLHF.

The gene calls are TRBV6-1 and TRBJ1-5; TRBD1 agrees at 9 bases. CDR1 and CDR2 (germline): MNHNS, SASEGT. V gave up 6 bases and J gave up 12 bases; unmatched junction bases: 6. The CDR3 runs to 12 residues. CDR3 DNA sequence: TGTGCCAGCAGGGCCCCGACAGGGGGCCAGCATTTT. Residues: CASRAPTGGQHF.